The following is a T cell receptor (beta chain) sequence with its context. Its target antigen remains unknown. No much larger clone is present one base from it, and per-base qualities are unavailable. This entry is derived from a study of CD4 T cells in relation to SARS-CoV-2 and coronaviruses (dated by TCRdb to the early 2020s). For context, the study as a whole: Shared crossreactive spike epitopes were mapped to their HLA restriction using patient-derived lymphoblastoid cell lines. Memory CD4+ T cell crossreactivity between SARS-CoV-2 and common cold coronavirus spike proteins was assessed at the TCR clonotype level in the study. The Adaptive Biotechnologies TCR-sequencing kit was used for samples from a few pre-COVID donors and for the naive versus memory experiments, whereas the other data were Illumina-based. A different, Illumina-based TCR-beta assay was used to sequence expansion assays from other donors in the study.

The study at large found these results: Small numbers of patients and of tested TCRs limited the study. Roughly 64% of donors had memory CD4+ clonotypes that crossrecognized SARS-CoV-2 and at least one common cold coronavirus spike. Crossreactive clones showed significantly weaker SARS-CoV-2-driven expansion than monoreactive clones, consistent with antigenic imprinting. Because the crossreactivity analysis focused on spike protein, crossreactivity against other viral proteins was not assessed. Naive versus memory sequencing indicated the assay detects memory recall responses rather than primary responses primed during culture. No donor contributed both pre-pandemic and post-infection samples, which limited tracing the source of pre-existing responses.

CDR1 and CDR2 were assigned from the germline V gene as SGHTA and FQGNSA. The CDR3 runs 15 residues from the cysteine to the phenylalanine. Just CDR3 DNA is preserved here, 45 bases in frame from base 1. Trimming removed 5 bases from V and 7 bases from J; the gene matches leave 11 bases unexplained. CD4+ T cells from unexposed donors were collected before the COVID-19 pandemic (2011-2018). Naive and memory CD4+ T cells were separated from cryopreserved PBMCs through CD4 enrichment, which was followed by EasySep naive CD4+ T cell enrichment. The leukapheresis product used for the unexposed donors was purchased from a commercial source. PBMCs were isolated from leukapheresis product or whole blood by Ficoll-Paque PLUS gradient centrifugation. PBMCs were either cryopreserved at -140°C or used fresh in the expansion assay. The QIAamp Micro DNA Kit was used to extract genomic DNA from the CD4+ T cells.

Uncultured naive and memory CD4+ T cell DNA received deep-resolution immunoSEQ TCR-beta sequencing. Regarding the original processing steps: During preprocessing, nonproductive sequences were discarded, as were any CDR3s that did not begin with C, did not end with F or W, or were shorter than 7 amino acids. Cultured and uncultured naive and memory CD4+ repertoires were searched for previously identified spike- and CEF-reactive CDR3s. CDR3 homology was measured as pairwise Levenshtein distance, computed with the stringdist R package after trimming three terminal residues from each end. TCRdb retrieved this table from immuneACCESS and kept in-frame rearrangements only. Not all clones are present; in checked studies, unresolved V genes account for under half, and no reason is known for the remainder. That table supplies the V and J calls and clone size; D and trimming were determined from the DNA. Across this sample there are about 65,000 clones, with around 87% seen only once. 1.5% to 2% of the sample is taken by the ten largest.

The source is a human donor in good health. Input material: memory CD4+ T cells from PBMCs. The sample's cell subset or site label, decoded: memory (non-naive) CD4+ T cells. Recombination joined TRBV7-2 with TRBJ2-1, and TRBD1 matches 7 of the central bases. The CDR3: CASSPPGQRINEQFF. The DNA sequence reads TGTGCCAGCAGCCCCCCGGGACAGCGCATAAATGAGCAGTTCTTC.